This TCR beta chain was observed in a study of T cells in Graves' hyperthyroidism and ophthalmopathy. Overall study: Sampling of peripheral blood happened at initial diagnosis, prior to any treatment.

Study findings and constraints: Using 13 V-J features, a model discriminated ophthalmopathy from stable hyperthyroidism.

Based on clinical symptoms, serum thyroxine and TRAb, thyroid ultrasound and orbital computed tomography, diagnoses were reached. This clonotype has more than one count but fewer than ten. Its antigen is undetermined. This CDR3 comprises 16 residues. Germline V gene data show CDR1 as KGHSH and CDR2 as LQKENI. V shed 4 bases and J shed 0 bases, with 15 bases lying between them. Researchers took RNA transcripts and amplified the TCR beta CDR3 regions from them. A set of HTBI primers served as the primers for a first-round RT-PCR of the TCR CDR3. MiXCR, run by TCRdb on the multiplex PCR reads, gives a single entry per CDR3 protein. The data hold some 570,000 distinct CDR3 sequences, with 13% to 15% observed a single time.

The sequence was collected from a woman under 30 with Graves' ophthalmopathy. This sequence joins TRBV18 and TRBJ1-2; a possible D gene is TRBD1 (5 bases). The sequenced sample was blood. CDR3 sequence reads: CASSQMSQGSNYGYTF. The CDR3 bases are TGTGCCAGCTCACAAATGAGCCAGGGCTCTAACTATGGCTACACCTTC.